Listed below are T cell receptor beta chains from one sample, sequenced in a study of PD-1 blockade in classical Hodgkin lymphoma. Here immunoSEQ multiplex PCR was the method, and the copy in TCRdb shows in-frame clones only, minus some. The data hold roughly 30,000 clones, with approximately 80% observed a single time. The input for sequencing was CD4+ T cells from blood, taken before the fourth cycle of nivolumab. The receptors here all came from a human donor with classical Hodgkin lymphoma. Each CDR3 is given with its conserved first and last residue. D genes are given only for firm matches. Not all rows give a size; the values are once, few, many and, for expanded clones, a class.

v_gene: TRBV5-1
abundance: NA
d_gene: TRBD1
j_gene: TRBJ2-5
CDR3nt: TGCGCCAGCAGCTCGGGACAGGCCCAAGAGACCCAGTACTTC
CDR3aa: CASSSGQAQETQYF

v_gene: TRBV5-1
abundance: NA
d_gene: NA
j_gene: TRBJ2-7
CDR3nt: TGCGCCAGCAGTTCGACAGGAAGCTCCTACGAGCAGTACTTC
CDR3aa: CASSSTGSSYEQYF

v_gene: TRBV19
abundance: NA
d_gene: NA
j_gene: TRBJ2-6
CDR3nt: TGTGCCAGTAGTATAGAAAGTCGCGGACTCTCTGGGGCCAACGTCCTGACTTTC
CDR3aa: CASSIESRGLSGANVLTF

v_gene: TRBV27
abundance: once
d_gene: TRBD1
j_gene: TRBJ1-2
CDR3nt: TGTGCCAGCAGCCCGAACCTCCCACAGGGGGCGGGGTATGGCTACACCTTC
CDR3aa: CASSPNLPQGAGYGYTF

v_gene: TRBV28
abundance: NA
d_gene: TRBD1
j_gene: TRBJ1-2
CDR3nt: TGTGCCAGCAGTTCACCCCAAACGGGACAGTCGAACTATGGCTACACCTTC
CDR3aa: CASSSPQTGQSNYGYTF

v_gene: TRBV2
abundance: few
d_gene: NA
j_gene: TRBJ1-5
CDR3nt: TGTGCCAGCAGTGGGCATAGCCTCAATCAGCCCCAGCATTTT
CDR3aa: CASSGHSLNQPQHF

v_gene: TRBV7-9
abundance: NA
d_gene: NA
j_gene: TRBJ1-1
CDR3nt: TGTGCCAGCAGCTGGCAGGACACTGAAGCTTTCTTT
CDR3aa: CASSWQDTEAFF

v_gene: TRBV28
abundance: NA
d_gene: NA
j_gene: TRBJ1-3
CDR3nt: TGTGCCAGCAGCGCAGCGGGGGGGATAGAGTCTGGAAACACCATATATTTT
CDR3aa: CASSAAGGIESGNTIYF

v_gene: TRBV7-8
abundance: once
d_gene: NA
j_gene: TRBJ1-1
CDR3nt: TGTGCCAGCAGCCCTCGTGGGAACGGTGAAGCTTTCTTT
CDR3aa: CASSPRGNGEAFF

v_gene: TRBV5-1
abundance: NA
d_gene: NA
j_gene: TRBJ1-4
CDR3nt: TGCGCCAGCAGCTTGGTGGGGGCAGGGAATGAAAAACTGTTTTTT
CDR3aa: CASSLVGAGNEKLFF

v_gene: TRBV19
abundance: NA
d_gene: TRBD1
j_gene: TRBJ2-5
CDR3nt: TGTGCCAGTAGTACCCTGGGACAGGGGGTTGGAGAGACCCAGTACTTC
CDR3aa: CASSTLGQGVGETQYF

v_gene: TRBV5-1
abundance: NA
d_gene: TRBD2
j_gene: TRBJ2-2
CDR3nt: TGCGCCAGCAGCCCTAGCGGGAGGGAGAACACCGGGGAGCTGTTTTTT
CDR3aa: CASSPSGRENTGELFF

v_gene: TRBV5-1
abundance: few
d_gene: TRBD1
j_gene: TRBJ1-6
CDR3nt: TGCGCCAGCAGCCTAGGACAGGGTAATTCACCCCTCCACTTT
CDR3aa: CASSLGQGNSPLHF

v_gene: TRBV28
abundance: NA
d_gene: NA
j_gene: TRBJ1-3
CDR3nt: TGTGCCAGCAGTTTATCAAATGGAAACACCATATATTTT
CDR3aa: CASSLSNGNTIYF

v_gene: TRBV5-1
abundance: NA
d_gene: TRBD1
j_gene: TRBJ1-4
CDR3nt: TGCGCCAGCAGCTTGGTTCCGACAGGGACTAATGAAAAACTGTTTTTT
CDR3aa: CASSLVPTGTNEKLFF

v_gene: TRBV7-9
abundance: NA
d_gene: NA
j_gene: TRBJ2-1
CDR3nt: TGTGCCAGCAGCTGGTCCAACGCCGGGATCTTGCTCTTC
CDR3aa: CASSWSNAGILLF

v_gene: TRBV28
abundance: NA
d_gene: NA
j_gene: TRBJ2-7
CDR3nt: TGTGCCAGCAGTCTACCCGAGGGGGGAGCCTACGAGCAGTACTTC
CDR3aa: CASSLPEGGAYEQYF

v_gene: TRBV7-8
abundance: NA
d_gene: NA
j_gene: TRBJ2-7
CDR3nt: TGTGCCAGCAGCCGACGACAGGGACTCTACGAGCAGTACTTC
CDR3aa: CASSRRQGLYEQYF

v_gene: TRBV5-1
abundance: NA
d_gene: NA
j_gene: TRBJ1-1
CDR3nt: TGCGCCAGCAGCCCCACCCTCGCGAACACTGAAGCTTTCTTT
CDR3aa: CASSPTLANTEAFF

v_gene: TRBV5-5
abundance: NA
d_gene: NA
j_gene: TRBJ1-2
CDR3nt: TGTGCCAGCAGAGCCCCGGGAGCCCTCTATGGCTACACCTTC
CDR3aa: CASRAPGALYGYTF

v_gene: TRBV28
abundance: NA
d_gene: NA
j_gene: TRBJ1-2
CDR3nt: TGTGCCAGCAGTACAGGGTCAATCTATGGCTACACCTTC
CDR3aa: CASSTGSIYGYTF

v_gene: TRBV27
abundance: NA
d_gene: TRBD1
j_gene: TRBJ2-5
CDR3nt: TGTGCCAGCAGTCACAGGGGGCGCTTAGAGACCCAGTACTTC
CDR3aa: CASSHRGRLETQYF

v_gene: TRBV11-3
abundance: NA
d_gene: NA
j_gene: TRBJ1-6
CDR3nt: TGTGCCAGCAGCTTTGAAGCCAATTCACCCCTCCACTTT
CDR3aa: CASSFEANSPLHF

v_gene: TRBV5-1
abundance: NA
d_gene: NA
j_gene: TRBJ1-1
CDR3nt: TGCGCCAGCAGCTTGGTAACAGCGCCCGCGGAGCCTTTCTTT
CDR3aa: CASSLVTAPAEPFF

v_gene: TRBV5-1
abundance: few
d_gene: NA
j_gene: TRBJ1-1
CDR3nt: TGCGCCAGCAGCCTGCAGGGATTTGGCACTGAAGCTTTCTTT
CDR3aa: CASSLQGFGTEAFF

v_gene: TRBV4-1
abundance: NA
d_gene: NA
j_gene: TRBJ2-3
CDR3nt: TGCGCCAGCAGCCCAAGACAGGCATATACGCAGTATTTT
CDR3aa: CASSPRQAYTQYF

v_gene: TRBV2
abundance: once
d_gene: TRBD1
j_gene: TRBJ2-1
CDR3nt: TGTGCCAGCAGTGGACAGGGGAGCGGTCGGCAGTTCTTC
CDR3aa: CASSGQGSGRQFF

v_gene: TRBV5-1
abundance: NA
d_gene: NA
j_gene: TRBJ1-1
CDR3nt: TGCGCCAGCAGCCTCGTGGGGGGTAGGGCTACGGAAGCTTTCTTT
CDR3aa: CASSLVGGRATEAFF

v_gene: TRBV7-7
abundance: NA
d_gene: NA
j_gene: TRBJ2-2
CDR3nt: TGTGCCAGCAGCTTAGGCGGCCCCACCGGGGAGCTGTTTTTT
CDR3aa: CASSLGGPTGELFF

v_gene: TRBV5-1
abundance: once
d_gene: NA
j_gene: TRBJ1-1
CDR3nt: TGCGCCAGCAGCTTCGGTAAGGAGGGCACTGAAGCTTTCTTT
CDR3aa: CASSFGKEGTEAFF

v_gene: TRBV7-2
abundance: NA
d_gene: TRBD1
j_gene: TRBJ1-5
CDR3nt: TGTGCCAGCAGCTGGGACAGGGATCATAGCAATCAGCCCCAGCATTTT
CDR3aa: CASSWDRDHSNQPQHF

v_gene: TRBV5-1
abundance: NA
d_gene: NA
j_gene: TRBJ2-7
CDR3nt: TGCGCCAGCAGCTTGATAAGCTCCTACGAGCAGTACTTC
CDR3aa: CASSLISSYEQYF

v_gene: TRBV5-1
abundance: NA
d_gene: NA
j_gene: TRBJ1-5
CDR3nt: TGCGCCAGCAGCTCGACGGGGGCGGCGGGTCAGCCCCAGCATTTT
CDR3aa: CASSSTGAAGQPQHF

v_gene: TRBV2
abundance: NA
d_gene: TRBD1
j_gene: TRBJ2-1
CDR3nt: TGTGCCAGCAGTTACATCACAGGGGACAATGAGCAGTTCTTC
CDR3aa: CASSYITGDNEQFF

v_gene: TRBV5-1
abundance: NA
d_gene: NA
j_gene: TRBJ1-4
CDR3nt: TGCGCCAGCAGCTTGGGGGCAGCAACTAATGAAAAACTGTTTTTT
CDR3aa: CASSLGAATNEKLFF

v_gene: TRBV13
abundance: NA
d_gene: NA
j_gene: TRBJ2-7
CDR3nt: TGTGCCAGCAGCTCTACAGGAAACTCCTACGAGCAGTACTTC
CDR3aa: CASSSTGNSYEQYF

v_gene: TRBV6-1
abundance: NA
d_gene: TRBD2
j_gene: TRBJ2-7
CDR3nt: TGTGCCAGCAGTGTTAGCGGGACAAAATTCTTC
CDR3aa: CASSVSGTKFF

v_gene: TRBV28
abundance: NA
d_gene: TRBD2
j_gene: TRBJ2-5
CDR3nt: TGTGCCAGCAGTTTTCATCGGGGGGACCAAGAGACCCAGTACTTC
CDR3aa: CASSFHRGDQETQYF

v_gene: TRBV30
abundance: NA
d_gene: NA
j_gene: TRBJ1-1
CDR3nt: TGTGCCTGGAGTATGGTAGCTGGAGCTTTCTTT
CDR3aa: CAWSMVAGAFF

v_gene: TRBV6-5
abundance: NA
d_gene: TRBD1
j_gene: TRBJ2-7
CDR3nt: TGTGCCAGCAGGCGTGGACAGGGTTACGAGCAGTACTTC
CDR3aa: CASRRGQGYEQYF

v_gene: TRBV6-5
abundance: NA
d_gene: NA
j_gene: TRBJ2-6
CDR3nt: TGTGCCAGCAGTTACGGGGGTACTGGGGCCAACGTCCTGACTTTC
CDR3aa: CASSYGGTGANVLTF

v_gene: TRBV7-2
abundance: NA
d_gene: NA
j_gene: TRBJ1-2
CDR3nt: TGTGCCAGCAGCTTAGGGGCAGCGGGCCCCTATGGCTACACCTTC
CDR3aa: CASSLGAAGPYGYTF

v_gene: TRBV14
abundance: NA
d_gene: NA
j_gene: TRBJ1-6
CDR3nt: TGTGCCAGCAGTCACCAAAATTCACCCCTCCACTTT
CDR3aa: CASSHQNSPLHF

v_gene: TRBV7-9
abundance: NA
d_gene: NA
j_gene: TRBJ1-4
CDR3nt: TGTGCCAGCAGCCAGGGGAGTGTGATAGAAAAACTGTTTTTT
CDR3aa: CASSQGSVIEKLFF

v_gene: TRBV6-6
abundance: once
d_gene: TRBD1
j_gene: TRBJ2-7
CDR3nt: TGTGCCAGCGGACAGACAGGGACACACGAGCAGTACTTC
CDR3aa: CASGQTGTHEQYF

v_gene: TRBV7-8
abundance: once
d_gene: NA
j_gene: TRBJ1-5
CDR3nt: TGTGCCAGCAGCTTAGCGAGGGCAGGGGCCAGCAATCAGCCCCAGCATTTT
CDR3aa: CASSLARAGASNQPQHF

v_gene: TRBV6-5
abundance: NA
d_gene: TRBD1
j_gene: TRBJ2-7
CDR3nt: TGTGCCAGCAGCCTTACCGGGACAGGCCTCTACGAGCAGTACTTC
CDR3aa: CASSLTGTGLYEQYF